The source of this T cell receptor (beta chain) is a study of T cells in Graves' hyperthyroidism and ophthalmopathy. Regarding the study as a whole: The model anticipated ophthalmopathy a median around six months pre-onset.

Hyperthyroidism of Graves' type that showed no ophthalmopathy progression within 18 months was stable. Patients aged 18 to 65 had newly diagnosed hyperthyroidism lasting under 2 months. The source of the PBMCs was approximately 10 ml of fresh peripheral blood. Template material for amplifying TCR beta CDR3 regions consisted of RNA transcripts. HTBI primers were employed in a first-round RT-PCR of the TCR CDR3. A single record per CDR3 protein comes from TCRdb applying MiXCR to the multiplex PCR reads. The sample has more than 550,000 distinct CDR3 sequences, roughly 17% seen once. This CDR3 has 15 amino acids. Looked up from germline, CDR1 is MDHEN and CDR2 is SYDVKM. V was trimmed by 4 bases and J by 0 bases, leaving 10 bases between them. This clonotype was seen many times. Its antigen is unknown.

Sequences were obtained from blood. The chain combines TRBV28 with TRBJ1-5; tentative D call: TRBD1 (6 bases). The sequence came from a man aged 50 or older with Graves' hyperthyroidism. For the CDR3, the DNA is TGTGCCAGCAGTTCGACAGGATATAGCAATCAGCCCCAGCATTTT. It translates to CASSSTGYSNQPQHF. The whole variable domain, remainder taken from reference TRBV28 and TRBJ1-5, is DVKVTQSSRYLVKRTGEKVFLECVQDMDHENMFWYRQDPGLGLRLIYFSYDVKMKEKGDIPEGYSVSREKKERFSLILESASTNQTSMYLCASSSTGYSNQPQHFGDGTRLSIL.